This T cell receptor (beta chain) was sequenced during a study of OX40 agonist ivuxolimab in advanced cancers. Produced via immunoSEQ multiplex PCR; TCRdb's table is partial and in-frame only. The sample lists tens of thousands of clones, approximately 90% seen once, with approximately 4.4% in the top ten. The CDR3 has 13 residues. Between the trimmed V and J ends, which lost 2 bases and 1 base, there was a span of 3 bases. Per germline, CDR1 MNHNY and CDR2 SVGAGI (reference sequence). This receptor was identified in an adult with an advanced solid tumor such as melanoma, head and neck, liver or kidney cancer. The sample in question was CD4+ or CD8+ T cells sorted from blood, obtained in a trial of the OX40 agonist ivuxolimab. This chain connects TRBV6-6 to TRBJ1-5; D remains unclear. Here the CDR3 DNA reads TGTGCCAGCAGTTACGAGAGCAATCAGCCCCAGCATTTT. Translation gives CASSYESNQPQHF.